This TCR beta chain derives from a study of cytomegalovirus exposure and HLA in healthy donors. This CDR3 has 16 residues. V gave up 0 bases and J gave up 4 bases, with 14 bases separating them. Germline CDR1 is SGHRS and CDR2 is YFSETQ. In this sample, this clone turned up a few times. What it binds is unknown. The PCR was carried out with 60 Vbeta primers and 13 Jbeta primers. The table came from immunoSEQ multiplex PCR; TCRdb's copy has only in-frame clones and leaves some out. The table records approximately 110,000 clones, over 15% of them present only once. The study's findings and limits: Later analysis showed TCR association rates varying by HLA locus, highest for DRB1 and lowest for HLA-C.

Sequencing was performed on PBMCs. The source is a young woman in good health and CMV-seronegative. The chain couples TRBV5-1 to TRBJ2-1, with D perhaps matching TRBD1 (6 bases). The CDR3 here is CASSLDGGSNYNEQFF. CDR3 DNA sequence: TGCGCCAGCAGCTTGGATGGGGGCTCTAATTACAATGAGCAGTTCTTC.